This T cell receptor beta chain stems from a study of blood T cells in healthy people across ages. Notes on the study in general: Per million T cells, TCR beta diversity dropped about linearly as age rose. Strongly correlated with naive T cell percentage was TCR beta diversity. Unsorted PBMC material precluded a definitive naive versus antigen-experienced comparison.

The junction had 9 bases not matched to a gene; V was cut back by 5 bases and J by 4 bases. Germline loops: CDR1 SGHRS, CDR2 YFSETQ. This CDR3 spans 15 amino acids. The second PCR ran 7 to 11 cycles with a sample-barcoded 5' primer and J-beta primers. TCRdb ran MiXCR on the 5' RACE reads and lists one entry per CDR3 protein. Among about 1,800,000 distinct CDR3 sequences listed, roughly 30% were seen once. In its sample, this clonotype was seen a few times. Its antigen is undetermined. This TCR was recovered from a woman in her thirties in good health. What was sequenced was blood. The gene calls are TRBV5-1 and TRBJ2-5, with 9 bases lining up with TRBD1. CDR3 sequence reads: CASSIEGTGRETQYF. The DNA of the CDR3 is TGCGCCAGCAGTATTGAAGGGACAGGGAGAGAGACCCAGTACTTC.